A single sample is the source of the 21 T cell receptor beta chains below, sequenced in a study of CD4 and CD8 cells across lung adenocarcinoma regions. Each CDR3 protein is one row after TCRdb ran MiXCR on the PCR reads. The sample lists over 2,500 distinct CDR3 sequences, around two thirds occurring once. Sequences were obtained from CD4+ T cells from the margin of a lung tumor. These receptors originate from a male donor with lung adenocarcinoma. The CD4 and CD8 labels of this study may be unreliable.

This chain connects TRBV7-2 to TRBJ2-1; no definite D call. TRBJ2-5 matches the DNA end more closely, so the J call is doubtful. Germline loops: CDR1 SGHTA, CDR2 FQGNSA. The CDR3 spans 13 residues. The CDR3: CASGFLSWETQYF. The CDR3 DNA sequence: TGTGCCAGCGGGTTTCTGAGCTGGGAGACCCAGTACTTC.

The count of this clonotype is one. The rearrangement uses TRBV7-6 and TRBJ2-3, with unresolved D. In germline, CDR1 is SGHVS, CDR2 FNYEAQ. CDR3 length equals 14 residues. Trimming left V 1 base short and J 1 base short, with 6 bases between. The CDR3 DNA follows: TGTGCCAGCAGCTTAGAGTCAGGCACAGATACGCAGTATTTT. Its protein product is CASSLESGTDTQYF.

The CDR3 sequence: CASRKTSGGATVREQFF. In DNA form, the CDR3 reads TGTGCCAGCAGGAAGACTAGCGGGGGGGCCACGGTCCGCGAGCAGTTCTTC. V usage is TRBV6-1 and J usage is TRBJ2-1; 14 bases align to TRBD2. The CDR3 totals 17 residues. With 6 bases clipped from V and 10 bases from J, the junction kept 14 bases outside the gene matches. Germline lookup yields CDR1 MNHNS and CDR2 SASEGT.

The chain uses TRBV7-2 and TRBJ2-1, with no clear D. Germline V gene data show CDR1 as SGHTA and CDR2 as FQGNSA. V was pared by 5 bases and J by 2 bases, with 10 bases between. This CDR3 region has 14 residues. CDR3 loop: CASSPDWTYNEQFF. Written as DNA, the CDR3 is TGTGCCAGCAGCCCAGACTGGACCTACAATGAGCAGTTCTTC.

On this clonotype: Given a much more abundant clone one base away, this may be a read error. V is TRBV9 and J is TRBJ2-5, with D perhaps matching TRBD2 (7 bases). Trimming removed 4 bases from V and 11 bases from J, with 21 bases in between. The CDR3 contains 14 residues. Germline V lookup: CDR1 SGDLS, CDR2 YYNGEE. As DNA, the CDR3 is TGTGCCAGCAGCTACGGAGGGGGGGACAATGAGCAGTACTTC. It translates to CASSYGGGDNEQYF.

The chain uses TRBV7-2 and TRBJ2-3, with 8 bases that match TRBD1. With 1 base clipped from V and 0 bases from J, the junction kept 9 bases outside the gene matches. Germline-derived CDR1 and CDR2 are SGHTA and FQGNSA. This CDR3 region has 18 residues. The CDR3 coding sequence is TGTGCCAGCAGCTTAGGCAGGGGGCGTCCGGCTAGCACAGATACGCAGTATTTT. Amino acids: CASSLGRGRPASTDTQYF.

The chain recombines TRBV7-2 with TRBJ2-1; 9 nucleotides agree with TRBD2. The CDR3 runs to 15 residues. J lost 4 bases, V lost 2 bases, and 3 bases had no gene match. CDR1 and CDR2 (germline): SGHTA, FQGNSA. CDR3 in amino acids: CASSLYSGSYNEQFF. In DNA form, the CDR3 reads TGTGCCAGCAGCTTATATAGCGGGAGTTACAATGAGCAGTTCTTC.

The chain carries TRBV7-3 and TRBJ2-1, with D perhaps TRBD1 or TRBD2 (6 bases each). CDR1 SGHTA and CDR2 FQGTGA come from the germline V gene. The V end lost 2 bases, the J end lost 8 bases, and 10 bases lay between the germline ends. The CDR3 is 13 amino acids. For the CDR3, the DNA is TGTGCCAGCAGCTTAGTGGGGGGCCATGAGCAGTTCTTC. Protein: CASSLVGGHEQFF.

The rearrangement uses TRBV12-5 and TRBJ2-4, with D possibly TRBD1 on 6 matching bases. The CDR3 is made up of 16 amino acids. The V end was cut by 0 bases, the J end by 0 bases, with 9 bases between. Germline V gene lookup returns CDR1 LGHNT and CDR2 FRNRAP. Here the CDR3 DNA reads TGTGCTAGTGGTTTGGTAAAACAGGGAGCCAAAAACATTCAGTACTTC. Translated: CASGLVKQGAKNIQYF.

The chain carries TRBV6-2 or TRBV6-3 and TRBJ2-3; TRBD2 aligns across 7 bases. Germline values: CDR1 MNHEY, CDR2 SVGEGT. The CDR3 has 17 residues. Trimming took 2 bases from V and 3 from J; bases not matched to a gene: 11. CDR3 protein: CASSYALGEGRTDTQYF. As DNA, the CDR3 is TGTGCCAGCAGTTACGCTTTGGGGGAGGGCCGTACAGATACGCAGTATTTT.

The table lists this clonotype with a count of one. The V call is TRBV6-5, the J call TRBJ2-1; D might be TRBD1 (5 bases). The CDR3 contains 11 residues. Deletions cut 4 bases from V and 10 bases from J, with 8 bases between. The germline gives CDR1 MNHEY, CDR2 SVGAGI. The CDR3 sequence is CASSLRGEQFF. For the CDR3, the DNA is TGTGCCAGCAGTTTAAGGGGCGAGCAGTTCTTC.

The chain combines TRBV6-5 with TRBJ2-5; D gene unclear. With 4 bases removed from V and 0 bases from J, the gap between germline ends came to 15 bases. The CDR3 runs to 16 residues. Germline V gene lookup returns CDR1 MNHEY and CDR2 SVGAGI. The CDR3 reads CASSSLFGSNQETQYF. In DNA, the CDR3 is TGTGCCAGCAGTTCACTTTTCGGGTCTAACCAAGAGACCCAGTACTTC.

The genes are TRBV6-1 and TRBJ2-5; D might be TRBD1 (6 bases). V lost 7 bases and J 5 bases, leaving 17 bases between the germline ends. CDR1 and CDR2 (germline): MNHNS, SASEGT. The CDR3 consists of 14 residues. This chain's CDR3 is CASTKGVGKETQYF. The CDR3 DNA reads as TGTGCCAGCACAAAGGGGGTAGGAAAGGAGACCCAGTACTTC.

The chain links TRBV6-1 to TRBJ2-5; 8 bases fit TRBD2. Per the germline V gene, CDR1 is MNHNS and CDR2 is SASEGT. Unmatched junction bases numbered 3, after V lost 6 bases and J lost 3 bases. This CDR3 has 13 residues. The CDR3 reads CASRPRGEETQYF. The CDR3 DNA reads TGTGCCAGCAGACCGCGGGGGGAAGAGACCCAGTACTTC.

CDR3 protein: CASSYQGQGGGYTF. The CDR3 DNA reads TGTGCCAGCAGTTACCAAGGACAGGGAGGGGGCTACACCTTC. V is TRBV6-5 and J is TRBJ1-2, with TRBD1 matching over 8 bases. Germline V lookup: CDR1 MNHEY, CDR2 SVGAGI. Trimming at V came to 2 bases and at J to 8 bases, leaving 7 bases not matched to a gene. The CDR3 extends over 14 amino acids.

The V gene is TRBV27, the J gene TRBJ1-5; D is possibly TRBD1 (5 bases). CDR1 and CDR2 from the germline V gene are MNHEY and SMNVEV (reference sequence). Trimming removed 8 bases at V and 3 bases at J, with 14 bases between. This CDR3 contains 14 residues. CDR3 sequence: CASEGPTLNQPQHF. DNA for the CDR3: TGTGCCAGCGAGGGACCGACTCTCAATCAGCCCCAGCATTTT.

The count of this clonotype is one. The chain recombines TRBV6-5 with TRBJ2-1, with 9 bases matching TRBD1. Per the germline V gene, CDR1 is MNHEY and CDR2 is SVGAGI. This CDR3 is 15 amino acids long. Losses at the gene ends were 7 bases for V and 3 bases for J; bases not matched to a gene: 7. The CDR3 DNA reads as TGTGCCAGCACTTCCGTGACAGGGGGCTACAATGAGCAGTTCTTC. Translating gives CASTSVTGGYNEQFF.

This clonotype was seen a single time. The chain has TRBV6-1 and TRBJ1-1; weak D call: TRBD1 (6 bases). The CDR3 is 11 amino acids. Germline CDR1 is MNHNS and CDR2 is SASEGT. V was pared by 2 bases and J by 12 bases, with 10 bases between. In DNA, the CDR3 is TGTGCCAGCAGTGAAAGCAGGGGAACTTTCTTT. This encodes CASSESRGTFF.

V and J are TRBV6-1 and TRBJ2-3; 8 positions agree with TRBD2. The CDR3 covers 14 residues. The J segment lost 7 bases and the V segment lost 6 bases, leaving 9 bases of the junction unmatched. CDR1 MNHNS and CDR2 SASEGT come from the germline V gene. This chain's CDR3 is CASSSRTSYNTQYF. The CDR3 bases are TGTGCCAGCAGCTCCCGGACTAGCTATAATACGCAGTATTTT.

Turning to this clonotype: One junction end does not reproduce the germline sequence, and a read error may be involved. The chain combines TRBV25-1 with TRBJ2-4; either TRBD1 or TRBD2 may supply D (5 bases each). The CDR3 extends over 15 amino acids. Germline V CDR1 and CDR2: MGHDK, SYGVNS. CDR3 DNA sequence: TGTGGCAGCAGCGAGGGGCTGGGAGCCAAAAATACGCAGTACTTC. The encoded protein is CGSSEGLGAKNTQYF. Complete variable domain (other parts from reference TRBV25-1 and TRBJ2-4): EADIYQTPRYLVIGTGKKITLECSQTMGHDKMYWYQQDPGMELHLIHYSYGVNSTEKGDLSSESTVSRIRTEHFPLTLESARPSHTSQYLCGSSEGLGAKNTQYFGAGTRLSVL.

This clonotype came up once. Here the CDR3 DNA reads TGTGCCAGCAGCGGAACAGGGTTGAACATTCAGTACTTC. Translated: CASSGTGLNIQYF. This chain links TRBV6-1 with TRBJ2-4; weak D call: TRBD1 (6 bases). Looked up from germline, CDR1 is MNHNS and CDR2 is SASEGT. The length of the CDR3 is 13 residues. V lost 6 bases and J lost 7, with 13 bases in between.